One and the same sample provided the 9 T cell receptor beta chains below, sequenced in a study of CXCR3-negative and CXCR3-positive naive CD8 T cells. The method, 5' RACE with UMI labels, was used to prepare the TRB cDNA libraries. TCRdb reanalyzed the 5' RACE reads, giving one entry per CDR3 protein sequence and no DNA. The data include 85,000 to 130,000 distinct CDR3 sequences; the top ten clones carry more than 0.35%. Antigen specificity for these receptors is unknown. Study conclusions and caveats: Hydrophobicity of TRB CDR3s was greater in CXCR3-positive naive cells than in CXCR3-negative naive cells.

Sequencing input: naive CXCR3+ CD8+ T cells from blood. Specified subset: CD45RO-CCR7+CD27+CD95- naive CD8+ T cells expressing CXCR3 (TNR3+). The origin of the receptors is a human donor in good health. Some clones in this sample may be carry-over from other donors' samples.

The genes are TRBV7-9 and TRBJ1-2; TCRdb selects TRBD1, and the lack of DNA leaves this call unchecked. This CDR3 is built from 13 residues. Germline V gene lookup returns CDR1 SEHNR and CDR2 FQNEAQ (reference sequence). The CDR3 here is CASSQPRDDGYTF.

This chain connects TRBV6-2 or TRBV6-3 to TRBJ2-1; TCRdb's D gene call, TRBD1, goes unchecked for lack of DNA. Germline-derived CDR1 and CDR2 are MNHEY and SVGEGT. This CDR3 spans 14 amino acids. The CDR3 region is CASSSGTVYNEQFF.

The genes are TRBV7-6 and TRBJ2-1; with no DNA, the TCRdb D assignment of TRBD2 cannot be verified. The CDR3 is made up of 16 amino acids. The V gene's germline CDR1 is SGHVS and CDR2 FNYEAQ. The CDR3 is CASSLELAGGFDEQFF.

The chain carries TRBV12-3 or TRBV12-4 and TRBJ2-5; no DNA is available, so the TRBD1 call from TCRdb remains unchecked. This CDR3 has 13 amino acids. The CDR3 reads CASRGTGGETQYF.

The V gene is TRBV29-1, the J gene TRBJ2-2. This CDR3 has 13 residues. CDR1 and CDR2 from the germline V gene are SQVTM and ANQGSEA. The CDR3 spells CSVQMENTGELFF.

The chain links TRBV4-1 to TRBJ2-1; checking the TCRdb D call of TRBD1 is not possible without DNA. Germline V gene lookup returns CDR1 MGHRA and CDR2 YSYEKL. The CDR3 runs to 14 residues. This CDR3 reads CASSQEDRVIEQFF.

CDR3 in amino acids: CASSIDLTSGSTHEQFF. V is TRBV19 and J is TRBJ2-1; no DNA is available, so the TRBD2 call from TCRdb remains unchecked. CDR1 is LNHDA, CDR2 SQIVND, per germline (reference sequence). The CDR3 length is 17 residues.

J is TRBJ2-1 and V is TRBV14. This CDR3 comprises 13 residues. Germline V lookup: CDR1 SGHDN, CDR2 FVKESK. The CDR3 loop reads CASSRVQGAEQFF.

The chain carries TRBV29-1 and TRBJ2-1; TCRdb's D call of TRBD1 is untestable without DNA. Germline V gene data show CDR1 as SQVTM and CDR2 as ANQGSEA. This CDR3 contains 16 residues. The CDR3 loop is CSVGPRTSSPGNEQFF.